The source of this TCR beta chain is a study of a mutant IDH1 vaccine in newly diagnosed glioma. Study background: Treated patients had a mean age of approximately 40 years and a sex split that was around 60% male and 37.5% female. Previous care, which was radiotherapy, temozolomide, or both, most often involved both.

Data came from immunoSEQ multiplex PCR; TCRdb stores just in-frame clones and leaves some out. The sample lists about 65,000 clones, more than 80% occurring once. This clone occurred a few times. The antigen is undetermined. Findings and limits, study-wide: Altogether, 80% to 95% of patients exhibited vaccine-induced immune responses. With respect to changes in top peripheral T cell clonotypes, pseudoprogression seemed unrelated.

Looked up from germline, CDR1 is SGHTA and CDR2 is FQGNSA. The CDR3 length is 15 residues. Trimming removed 5 bases from V and 0 bases from J, with 14 bases in between. Time point given: week 35, safety follow-up. Vaccinated patients received 300 ug of mutant IDH1 20-mer peptide per dose, with topical imiquimod. The sequencing here drew on PBMCs, taken from a glioma patient whose treatment included an IDH1 peptide vaccine. This TCR came from a middle-aged man with glioma. The chain is built from TRBV7-2 and TRBJ2-7, with D uncertain. The CDR3: CASSRVKASSYEQYF. Here the CDR3 DNA reads TGTGCCAGCAGCCGGGTCAAAGCGTCCTCCTACGAGCAGTACTTC. Full variable domain (rest looked up from reference TRBV7-2 and TRBJ2-7): GAGVSQSPSNKVTEKGKDVELRCDPISGHTALYWYRQSLGQGLEFLIYFQGNSAPDKSGLPSDRFSAERTGGSVSTLTIQRTQQEDSAVYLCASSRVKASSYEQYFGPGTRLTVT.